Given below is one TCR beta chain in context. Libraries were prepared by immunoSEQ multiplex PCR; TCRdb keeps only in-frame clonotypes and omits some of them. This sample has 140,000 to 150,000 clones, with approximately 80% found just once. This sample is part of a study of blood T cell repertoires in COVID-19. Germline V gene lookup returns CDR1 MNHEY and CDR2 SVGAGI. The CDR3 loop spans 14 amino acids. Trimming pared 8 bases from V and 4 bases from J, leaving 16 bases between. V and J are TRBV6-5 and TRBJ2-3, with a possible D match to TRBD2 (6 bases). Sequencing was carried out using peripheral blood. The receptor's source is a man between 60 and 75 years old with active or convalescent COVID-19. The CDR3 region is CASGLTDEADTQYF. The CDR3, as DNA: TGTGCCAGCGGACTAACGGACGAAGCAGATACGCAGTATTTT.